The text below deals with one T cell receptor (beta chain). The target of this receptor is not known. Base qualities are not at hand, and no much larger clone is one base apart. At the junction V is shortened by 4 bases and J by 3 bases; bases outside the gene matches: 6. In the germline V gene (reference sequence), CDR1 corresponds to LNHDA and CDR2 to SQIVND. From cysteine to phenylalanine, the CDR3 is 15 amino acids long. This entry keeps only the CDR3 DNA: 45 bases, framed from base 1. Checkpoint therapy began 14 to 28 days after autologous transplant, with ipilimumab given at 1 mg/kg intravenously on day 1 of selected weeks. Patients received nivolumab at 3 mg/kg intravenously on day 1 of weeks 1, 4, 7, 10, and every two weeks through week 26. The study was a Phase Ib clinical trial testing combined checkpoint inhibition with ipilimumab and nivolumab as consolidation after autologous stem cell transplantation.

The library was made by the immunoSEQ multiplex PCR assay. The clones in this table, taken by TCRdb from immuneACCESS, are in-frame only. Not every clone is retained; where verified, under half of the shortfall comes from an unresolved V gene, and the cause of the rest is unknown. The sample profile shows about 40,000 clones; 80% to 95% of them were found once. The ten biggest clones cover under 0.95% of the sample. The source of the sample is a study of ipilimumab plus nivolumab after autologous stem cell transplantation (dated by TCRdb to 2020 to 2023). For the study in its entirety: Trial patients received a median of about five ipilimumab doses and fewer than 10 nivolumab doses. High-risk transplant-naive patients and patients relapsing within 3 years of a first autologous transplant were included in the myeloma cohort. Patients in the trial were undergoing autologous transplant and had high-risk diffuse large B cell lymphoma, mature T cell lymphoma, or multiple myeloma. The intent-to-treat population of the trial was made up of about 37 patients. Overall results and qualifications from the work: According to the authors, a biologic rationale for studying the approach further came from T cell receptor repertoire, regulatory T cell phenotype and gut microbiota profiles. The authors concluded that combined checkpoint inhibition appeared tolerable when used as consolidation after transplant.

The chain uses TRBV19 and TRBJ2-1; TRBD2 agrees with 7 junctional bases. The sample here was PBMCs, taken in a trial of ipilimumab plus nivolumab as post-transplant consolidation. The receptor was derived from a male donor with multiple myeloma. The DNA is as follows: TGTGCCAGTAGTAGGGGGGGAGGGAACTACAATGAGCAGTTCTTC. This encodes CASSRGGGNYNEQFF. Beyond the CDR3, the reference TRBV19 and TRBJ2-1 genes provide the residues; the full variable domain reads: DGGITQSPKYLFRKEGQNVTLSCEQNLNHDAMYWYRQDPGQGLRLIYYSQIVNDFQKGDIAEGYSVSREKKESFPLTVTSAQKNPTAFYLCASSRGGGNYNEQFFGPGTRLTVL.